This T cell receptor (beta chain) was found in a study of cytomegalovirus exposure and HLA in healthy donors. Study as a whole: HLA-typed donors were the source of around 80 million unique TCRs, which an early data release held. General study points: Other equally common chains were less clonally expanded than HLA-associated TCR beta chains, a later analysis showed. When analyzed later, a missense DCLRE1C variant was found to be linked to TCR beta V- and J-gene trimming.

PCR amplification relied on 60 Vbeta primers (plus 13 Jbeta primers). The method was immunoSEQ multiplex PCR; TCRdb's version includes in-frame clones alone and lacks a portion of them. The repertoire holds 160,000 or so clones, approximately 80% seen once, with roughly 0.5% in the top ten. The CDR3 totals 14 residues. Per germline, CDR1 SGHTA and CDR2 FQGTGA. The V end was cut by 0 bases, the J end by 6 bases, with 9 bases between. As for this clone: The target antigen is unknown.

The chain is built from TRBV7-3 and TRBJ2-1; no firm D call. This receptor was identified in a woman aged 45-65 years in good health and CMV-seronegative. The sample was PBMCs. The chain's CDR3 is CASSLTVVSNEQFF. For the CDR3, the DNA is TGTGCCAGCAGCTTAACGGTGGTGAGCAATGAGCAGTTCTTC. Using reference TRBV7-3 and TRBJ2-1 for the parts outside the CDR3, the full variable domain is GAGVSQTPSNKVTEKGKYVELRCDPISGHTALYWYRQSLGQGPEFLIYFQGTGAADDSGLPNDRFFAVRPEGSVSTLKIQRTERGDSAVYLCASSLTVVSNEQFFGPGTRLTVL.